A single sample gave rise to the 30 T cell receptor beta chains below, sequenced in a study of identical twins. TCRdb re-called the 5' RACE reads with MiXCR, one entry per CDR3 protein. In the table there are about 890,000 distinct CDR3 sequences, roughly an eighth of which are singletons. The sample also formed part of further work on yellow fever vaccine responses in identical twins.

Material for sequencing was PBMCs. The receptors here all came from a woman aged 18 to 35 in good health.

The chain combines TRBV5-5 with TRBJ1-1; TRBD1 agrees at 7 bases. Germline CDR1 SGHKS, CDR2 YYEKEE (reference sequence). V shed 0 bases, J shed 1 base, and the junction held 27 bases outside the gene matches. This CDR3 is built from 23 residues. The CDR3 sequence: CASSLEFDLSPRPRQGPNTEAFF. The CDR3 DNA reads TGTGCCAGCAGCTTGGAGTTCGACCTCTCTCCGCGCCCACGACAGGGCCCGAACACTGAAGCTTTCTTT. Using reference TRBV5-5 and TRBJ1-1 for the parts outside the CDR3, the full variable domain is DAGVTQSPTHLIKTRGQQVTLRCSPISGHKSVSWYQQVLGQGPQFIFQYYEKEERGRGNFPDRFSARQFPNYSSELNVNALLLGDSALYLCASSLEFDLSPRPRQGPNTEAFFGQGTRLTVV.

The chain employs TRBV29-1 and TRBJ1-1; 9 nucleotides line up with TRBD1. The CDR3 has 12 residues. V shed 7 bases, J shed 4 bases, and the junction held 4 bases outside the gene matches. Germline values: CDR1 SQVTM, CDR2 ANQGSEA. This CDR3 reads CSAWTGATEAFF. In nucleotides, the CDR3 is TGCAGCGCCTGGACAGGGGCCACTGAAGCTTTCTTT.

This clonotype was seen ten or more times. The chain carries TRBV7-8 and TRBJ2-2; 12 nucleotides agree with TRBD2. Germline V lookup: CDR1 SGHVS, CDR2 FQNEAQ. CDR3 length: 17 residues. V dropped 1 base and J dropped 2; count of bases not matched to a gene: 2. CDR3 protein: CASSLDGLAGNTGELFF. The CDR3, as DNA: TGTGCCAGCAGCTTAGACGGACTAGCGGGAAACACCGGGGAGCTGTTTTTT. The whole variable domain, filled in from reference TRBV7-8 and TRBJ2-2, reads GAGVSQSPRYKVAKRGQDVALRCDPISGHVSLFWYQQALGQGPEFLTYFQNEAQLDKSGLPSDRFFAERPEGSVSTLKIQRTQQEDSAVYLCASSLDGLAGNTGELFFGEGSRLTVL.

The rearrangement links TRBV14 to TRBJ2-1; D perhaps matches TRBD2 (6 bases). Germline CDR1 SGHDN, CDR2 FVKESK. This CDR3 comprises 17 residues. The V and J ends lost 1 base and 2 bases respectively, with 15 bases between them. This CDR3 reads CASSQGRGRFTYNEQFF. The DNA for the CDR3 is TGTGCCAGCAGCCAAGGGAGGGGCAGATTTACCTACAATGAGCAGTTCTTC.

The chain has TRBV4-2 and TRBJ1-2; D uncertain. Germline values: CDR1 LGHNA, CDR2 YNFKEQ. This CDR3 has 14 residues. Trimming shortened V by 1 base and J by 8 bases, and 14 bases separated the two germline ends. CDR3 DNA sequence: TGTGCCAGCAGCCAAGGGACTCTCAGTTGGGGCTACACCTTC. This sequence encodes CASSQGTLSWGYTF.

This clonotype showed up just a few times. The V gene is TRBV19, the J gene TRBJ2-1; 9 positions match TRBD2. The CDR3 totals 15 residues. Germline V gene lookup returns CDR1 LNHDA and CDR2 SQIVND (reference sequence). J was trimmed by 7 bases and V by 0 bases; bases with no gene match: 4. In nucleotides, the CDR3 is TGTGCCAGTAGTATAGAGGCGCGGGAGGGGAATGAGCAGTTCTTC. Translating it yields CASSIEAREGNEQFF.

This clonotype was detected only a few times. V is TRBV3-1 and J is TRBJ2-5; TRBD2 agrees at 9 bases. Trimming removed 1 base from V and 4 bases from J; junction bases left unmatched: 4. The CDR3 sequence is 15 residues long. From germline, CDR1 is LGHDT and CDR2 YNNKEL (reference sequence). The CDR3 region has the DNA TGTGCCAGCAGCCAAGGAATAGCGGGAGTAGAGACCCAGTACTTC. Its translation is CASSQGIAGVETQYF.

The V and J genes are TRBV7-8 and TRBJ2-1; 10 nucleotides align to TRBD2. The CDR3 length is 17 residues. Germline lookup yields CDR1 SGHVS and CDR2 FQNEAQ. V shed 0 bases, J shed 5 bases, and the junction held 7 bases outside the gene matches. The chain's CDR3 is CASSLAPGLALDNEQFF. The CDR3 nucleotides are TGTGCCAGCAGCTTAGCGCCGGGACTAGCGCTGGACAATGAGCAGTTCTTC. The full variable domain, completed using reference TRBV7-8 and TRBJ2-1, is GAGVSQSPRYKVAKRGQDVALRCDPISGHVSLFWYQQALGQGPEFLTYFQNEAQLDKSGLPSDRFFAERPEGSVSTLKIQRTQQEDSAVYLCASSLAPGLALDNEQFFGPGTRLTVL.

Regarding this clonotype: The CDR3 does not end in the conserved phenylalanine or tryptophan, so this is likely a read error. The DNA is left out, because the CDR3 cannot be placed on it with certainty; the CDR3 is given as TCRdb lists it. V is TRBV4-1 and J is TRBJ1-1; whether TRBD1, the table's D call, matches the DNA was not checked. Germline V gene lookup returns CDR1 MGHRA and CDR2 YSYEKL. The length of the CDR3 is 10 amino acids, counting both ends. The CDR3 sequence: CASSHDQDRL.

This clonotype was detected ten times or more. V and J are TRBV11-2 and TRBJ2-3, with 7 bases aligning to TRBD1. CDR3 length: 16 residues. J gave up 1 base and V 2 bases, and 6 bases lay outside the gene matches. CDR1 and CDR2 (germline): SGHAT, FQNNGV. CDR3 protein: CASSLWATGRTDTQYF. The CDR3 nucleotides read TGTGCCAGCAGCTTATGGGCGACAGGGCGCACAGATACGCAGTATTTT.

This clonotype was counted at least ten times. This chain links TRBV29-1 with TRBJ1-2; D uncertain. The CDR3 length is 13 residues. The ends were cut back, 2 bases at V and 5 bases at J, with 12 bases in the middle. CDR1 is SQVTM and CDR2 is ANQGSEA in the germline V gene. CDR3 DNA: TGCAGCGTTGAAAGTCCAGGTTCTTATGGCTACACCTTC. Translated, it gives CSVESPGSYGYTF.

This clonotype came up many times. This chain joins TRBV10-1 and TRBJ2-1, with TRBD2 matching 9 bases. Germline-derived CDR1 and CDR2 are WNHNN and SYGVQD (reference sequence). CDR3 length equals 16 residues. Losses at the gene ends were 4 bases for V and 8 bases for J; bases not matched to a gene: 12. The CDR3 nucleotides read TGCGCCAGCAGTGGAAGGGGACTAGCTCTCGGCGATGAGCAGTTCTTC. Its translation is CASSGRGLALGDEQFF.

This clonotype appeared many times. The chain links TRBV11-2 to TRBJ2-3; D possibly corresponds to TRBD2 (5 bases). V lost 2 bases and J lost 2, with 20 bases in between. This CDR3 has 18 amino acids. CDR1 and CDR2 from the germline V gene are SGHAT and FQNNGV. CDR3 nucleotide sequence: TGTGCCAGCAGCTTAAATATGGTCGATCGGGGATACACAGATACGCAGTATTTT. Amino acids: CASSLNMVDRGYTDTQYF.

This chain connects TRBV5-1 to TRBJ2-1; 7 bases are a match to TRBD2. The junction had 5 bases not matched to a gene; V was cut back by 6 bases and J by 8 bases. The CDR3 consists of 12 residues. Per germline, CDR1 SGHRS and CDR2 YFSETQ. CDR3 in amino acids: CASIGRYDEQFF. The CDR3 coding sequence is TGCGCCAGCATCGGGAGGTACGATGAGCAGTTCTTC.

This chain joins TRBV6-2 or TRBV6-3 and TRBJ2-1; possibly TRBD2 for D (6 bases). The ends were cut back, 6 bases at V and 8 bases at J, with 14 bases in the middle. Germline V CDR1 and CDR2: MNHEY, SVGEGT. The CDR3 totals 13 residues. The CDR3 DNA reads TGTGCCAGCAGGGGACTGGGGCCTCATGAGCAGTTCTTC. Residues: CASRGLGPHEQFF.

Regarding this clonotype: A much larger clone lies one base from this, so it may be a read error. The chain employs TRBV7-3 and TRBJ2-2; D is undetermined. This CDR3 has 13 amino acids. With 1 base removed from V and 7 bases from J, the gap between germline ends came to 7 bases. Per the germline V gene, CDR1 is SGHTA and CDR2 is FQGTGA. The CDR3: CASSLIRNGELFF. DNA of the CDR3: TGTGCCAGCAGCTTAATCCGGAACGGGGAGCTGTTTTTT.

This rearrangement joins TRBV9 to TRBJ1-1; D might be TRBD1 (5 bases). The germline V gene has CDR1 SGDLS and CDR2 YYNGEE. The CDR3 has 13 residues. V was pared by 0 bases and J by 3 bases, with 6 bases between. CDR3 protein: CASSVAGYTEAFF. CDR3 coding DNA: TGTGCCAGCAGCGTAGCAGGGTACACTGAAGCTTTCTTT.

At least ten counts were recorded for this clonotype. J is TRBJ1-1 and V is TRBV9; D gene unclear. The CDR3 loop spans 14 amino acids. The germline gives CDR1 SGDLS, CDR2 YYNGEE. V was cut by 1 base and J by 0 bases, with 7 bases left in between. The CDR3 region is CASSVRALNTEAFF. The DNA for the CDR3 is TGTGCCAGCAGCGTAAGAGCCTTGAACACTGAAGCTTTCTTT. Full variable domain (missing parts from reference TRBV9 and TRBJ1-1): DSGVTQTPKHLITATGQRVTLRCSPRSGDLSVYWYQQSLDQGLQFLIQYYNGEERAKGNILERFSAQQFPDLHSELNLSSLELGDSALYFCASSVRALNTEAFFGQGTRLTVV.

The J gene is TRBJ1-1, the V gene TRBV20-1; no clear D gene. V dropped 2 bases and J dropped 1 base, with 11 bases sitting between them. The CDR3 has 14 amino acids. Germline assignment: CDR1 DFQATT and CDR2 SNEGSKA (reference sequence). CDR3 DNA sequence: TGCAGTGCTAGATCAGGAAACGCGAACACTGAAGCTTTCTTT. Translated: CSARSGNANTEAFF.

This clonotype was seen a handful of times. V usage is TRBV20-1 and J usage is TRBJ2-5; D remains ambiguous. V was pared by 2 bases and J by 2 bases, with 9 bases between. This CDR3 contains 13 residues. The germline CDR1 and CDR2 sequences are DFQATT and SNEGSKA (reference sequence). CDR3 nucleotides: TGCAGTGCTAGACATACGATACAAGAGACCCAGTACTTC. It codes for CSARHTIQETQYF.

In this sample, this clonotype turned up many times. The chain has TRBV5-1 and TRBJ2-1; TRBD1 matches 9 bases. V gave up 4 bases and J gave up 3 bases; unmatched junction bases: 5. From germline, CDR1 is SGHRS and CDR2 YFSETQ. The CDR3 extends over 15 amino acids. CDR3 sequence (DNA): TGCGCCAGCAGCACAGGACAGGGGATCTACAATGAGCAGTTCTTC. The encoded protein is CASSTGQGIYNEQFF. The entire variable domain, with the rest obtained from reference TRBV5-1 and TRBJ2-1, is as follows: KAGVTQTPRYLIKTRGQQVTLSCSPISGHRSVSWYQQTPGQGLQFLFEYFSETQRNKGNFPGRFSGRQFSNSRSEMNVSTLELGDSALYLCASSTGQGIYNEQFFGPGTRLTVL.

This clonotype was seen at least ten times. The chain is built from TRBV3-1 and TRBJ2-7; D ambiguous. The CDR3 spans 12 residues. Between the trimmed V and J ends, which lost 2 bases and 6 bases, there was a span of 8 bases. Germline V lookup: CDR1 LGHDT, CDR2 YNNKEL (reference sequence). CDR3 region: CASSQIGGEQYF. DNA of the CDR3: TGTGCCAGCAGCCAAATCGGTGGCGAGCAGTACTTC.

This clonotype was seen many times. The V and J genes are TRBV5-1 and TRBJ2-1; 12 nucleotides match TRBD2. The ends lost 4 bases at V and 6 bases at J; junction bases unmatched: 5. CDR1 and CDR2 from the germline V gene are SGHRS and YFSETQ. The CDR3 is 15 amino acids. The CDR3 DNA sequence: TGCGCCAGCAGCCCACCTAGCGGGAGGGTCAATGAGCAGTTCTTC. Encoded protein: CASSPPSGRVNEQFF.

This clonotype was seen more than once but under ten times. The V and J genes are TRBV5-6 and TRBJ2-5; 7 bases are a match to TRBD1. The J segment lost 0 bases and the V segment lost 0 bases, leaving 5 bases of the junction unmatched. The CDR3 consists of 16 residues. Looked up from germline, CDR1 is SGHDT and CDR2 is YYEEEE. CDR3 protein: CASSLGGGADQETQYF. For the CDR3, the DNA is TGTGCCAGCAGCTTGGGAGGGGGCGCTGACCAAGAGACCCAGTACTTC.

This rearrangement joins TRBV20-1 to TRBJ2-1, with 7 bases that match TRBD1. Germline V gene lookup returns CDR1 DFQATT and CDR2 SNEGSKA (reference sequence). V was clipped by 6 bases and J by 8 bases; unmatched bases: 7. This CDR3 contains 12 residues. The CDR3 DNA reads TGCAGTGCCCCGACAGGGAACCATGAGCAGTTCTTC. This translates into CSAPTGNHEQFF.

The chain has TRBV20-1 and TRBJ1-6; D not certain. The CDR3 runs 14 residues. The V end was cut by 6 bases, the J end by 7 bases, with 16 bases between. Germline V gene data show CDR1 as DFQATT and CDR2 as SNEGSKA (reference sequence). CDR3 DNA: TGCAGTGCCAGATCCCAGGTGAAAAATTCACCCCTCCACTTT. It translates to CSARSQVKNSPLHF.

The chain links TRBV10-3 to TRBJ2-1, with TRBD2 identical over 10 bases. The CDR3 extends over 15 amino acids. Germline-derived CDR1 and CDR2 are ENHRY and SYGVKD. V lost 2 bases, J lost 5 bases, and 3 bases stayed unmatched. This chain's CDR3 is CAISESGGANNEQFF. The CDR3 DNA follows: TGTGCCATCAGTGAGAGCGGGGGGGCCAACAATGAGCAGTTCTTC.

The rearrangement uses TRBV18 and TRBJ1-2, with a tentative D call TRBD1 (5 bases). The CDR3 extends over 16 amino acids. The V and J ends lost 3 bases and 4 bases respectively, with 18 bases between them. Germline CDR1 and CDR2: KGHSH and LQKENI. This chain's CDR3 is CASSPVSETATYGYTF. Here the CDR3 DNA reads TGTGCCAGCTCACCGGTGTCCGAGACAGCTACCTATGGCTACACCTTC.

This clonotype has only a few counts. The CDR3 region has the DNA TGTGCCAGCATTAGCGGGAGTACCTCCTACAATGAGCAGTTCTTC. Amino acids: CASISGSTSYNEQFF. This rearrangement joins TRBV6-2 or TRBV6-3 to TRBJ2-1; 9 bases match TRBD2. Germline V gene lookup returns CDR1 MNHEY and CDR2 SVGEGT. This CDR3 has 15 amino acids. V gave up 7 bases and J gave up 0 bases; unmatched junction bases: 4.

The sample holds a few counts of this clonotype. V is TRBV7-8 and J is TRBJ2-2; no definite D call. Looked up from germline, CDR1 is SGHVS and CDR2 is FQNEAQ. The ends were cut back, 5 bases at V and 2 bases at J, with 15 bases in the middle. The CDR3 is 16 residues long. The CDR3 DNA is TGTGCCAGCAGCCATACTCAGATCACAAACACCGGGGAGCTGTTTTTT. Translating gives CASSHTQITNTGELFF.